The sequence of this T cell receptor beta chain was determined in a study of T cells in Graves' hyperthyroidism and ophthalmopathy. The CDR3 contains 18 residues. V gave up 0 bases and J gave up 1 base, with 19 bases separating them. Germline V lookup: CDR1 GTSNPN, CDR2 SVGIG (reference sequence). Graves' hyperthyroidism was deemed stable given no ophthalmopathy progression within 18 months. This clonotype was recorded many times. The antigen remains undetermined. General study results and limits: Blood also held most thyroid clonotypes expanded beyond 0.001.

The investigators amplified TCR beta CDR3 regions from RNA transcripts. Researchers ran a first-round RT-PCR on the TCR CDR3 using the HTBI primer set. TCRdb called the multiplex PCR reads again in MiXCR, with one record for every CDR3 protein. The table has around 350,000 distinct CDR3 sequences, about 18% seen once. The sequence was collected from a woman aged 18-30 years with Graves' hyperthyroidism. The J gene is TRBJ1-5, the V gene TRBV30; D gene ambiguous. The specimen was blood. In nucleotides, the CDR3 is TGTGCCTGGAGTGTACCGGCCTTCACGCGAATAAGCAATCAGCCCCAGCATTTT. Amino acids: CAWSVPAFTRISNQPQHF.